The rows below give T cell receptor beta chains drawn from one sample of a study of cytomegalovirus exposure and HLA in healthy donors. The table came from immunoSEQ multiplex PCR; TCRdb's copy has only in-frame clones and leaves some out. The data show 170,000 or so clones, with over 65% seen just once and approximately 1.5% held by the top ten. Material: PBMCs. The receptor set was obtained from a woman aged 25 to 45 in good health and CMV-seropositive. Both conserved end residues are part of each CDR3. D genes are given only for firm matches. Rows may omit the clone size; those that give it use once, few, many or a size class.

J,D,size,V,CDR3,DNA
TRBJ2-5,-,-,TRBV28,CASSITGLKETQYF,TGTGCCAGCAGTATCACAGGGCTAAAAGAGACCCAGTACTTC
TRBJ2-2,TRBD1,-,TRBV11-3,CASSDTGGAGTGELFF,TGTGCCAGCAGCGACACAGGGGGCGCGGGCACCGGGGAGCTGTTTTTT
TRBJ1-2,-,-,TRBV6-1,CASSLQTANYGYTF,TGTGCCAGCAGTCTGCAGACAGCTAACTATGGCTACACCTTC
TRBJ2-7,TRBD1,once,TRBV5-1,CASSLGMGTGTEQYF,TGCGCCAGCAGCTTGGGCATGGGGACAGGGACCGAGCAGTACTTC
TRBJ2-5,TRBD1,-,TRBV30,CAWSVRTGGRETQYF,TGTGCCTGGAGTGTACGGACAGGGGGACGGGAGACCCAGTACTTC
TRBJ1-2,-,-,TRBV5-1,CASSLQENYGYTF,TGCGCCAGCAGCTTGCAAGAGAACTATGGCTACACCTTC
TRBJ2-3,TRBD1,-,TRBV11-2,CASSLGSGTGRTDTQYF,TGTGCCAGCAGCTTAGGGTCAGGGACAGGCCGCACAGATACGCAGTATTTT
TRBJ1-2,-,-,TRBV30,CAWTGYAYGYTF,TGTGCCTGGACAGGTTACGCCTATGGCTACACCTTC
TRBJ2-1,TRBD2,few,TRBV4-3,CASRIAGGPYNEQFF,TGCGCCAGCAGAATAGCGGGAGGGCCCTACAATGAGCAGTTCTTC
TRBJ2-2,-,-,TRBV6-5,CASRPGNTGELFF,TGTGCCAGCAGACCAGGAAACACCGGGGAGCTGTTTTTT
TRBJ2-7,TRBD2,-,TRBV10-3,CAVNPDGLESYEQYF,TGTGCCGTAAACCCGGACGGACTAGAATCCTACGAGCAGTACTTC
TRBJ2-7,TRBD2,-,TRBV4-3,CASSQFEGGSIPEQYF,TGCGCCAGCAGCCAATTTGAAGGCGGGAGTATCCCCGAGCAGTACTTC
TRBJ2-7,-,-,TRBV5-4,CASSGGNFPYEQYF,TGTGCCAGCAGCGGGGGGAACTTCCCCTACGAGCAGTACTTC
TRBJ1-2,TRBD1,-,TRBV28,CASSSLGEGQGGNTF,TGTGCCAGCAGTTCTCTGGGCGAGGGACAGGGGGGAAACACCTTC
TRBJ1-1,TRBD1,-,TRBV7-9,CASSLTGEATEAFF,TGTGCCAGCAGCTTAACAGGGGAAGCCACTGAAGCTTTCTTT
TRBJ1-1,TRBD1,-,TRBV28,CASSTLRDRKNTEAFF,TGTGCCAGCAGCACTCTTCGGGACAGGAAGAACACTGAAGCTTTCTTT
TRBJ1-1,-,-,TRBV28,CASSGTGEAFF,TGTGCCAGCAGTGGAACAGGGGAAGCTTTCTTT
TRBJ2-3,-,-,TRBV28,CASSSLAGLSTDTQYF,TGTGCCAGCAGTTCCCTGGCGGGGTTGAGCACAGATACGCAGTATTTT
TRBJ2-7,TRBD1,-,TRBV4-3,CASSQDPPFGQGPYEQYF,TGCGCCAGCAGCCAAGATCCTCCATTTGGACAGGGACCGTACGAGCAGTACTTC
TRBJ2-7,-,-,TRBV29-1,CSVESTGRNEQYF,TGCAGCGTTGAATCTACAGGAAGGAACGAGCAGTACTTC
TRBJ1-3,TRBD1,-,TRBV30,CAYNRGQGSGNTIYF,TGTGCCTACAACCGAGGACAGGGCTCTGGAAACACCATATATTTT
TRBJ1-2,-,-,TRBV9,CASSVQGNYGYTF,TGTGCCAGCAGCGTACAGGGAAACTATGGCTACACCTTC
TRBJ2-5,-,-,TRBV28,CASSYGVLKYF,TGTGCCAGCAGTTACGGGGTTCTTAAATACTTC
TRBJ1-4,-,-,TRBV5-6,CASSFDRRGEKLFF,TGTGCCAGCAGCTTCGACCGAAGAGGGGAAAAACTGTTTTTT
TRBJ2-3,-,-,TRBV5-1,CASSLAVRGADTQYF,TGCGCCAGCAGCTTGGCCGTCAGGGGGGCAGATACGCAGTATTTT
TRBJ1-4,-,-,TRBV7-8,CASSLRGLPNEKLFF,TGTGCCAGCAGCTTAAGGGGGTTACCTAATGAAAAACTGTTTTTT
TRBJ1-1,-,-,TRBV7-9,CASSPFGRGWDTEAFF,TGTGCCAGCAGTCCCTTTGGGAGGGGGTGGGACACTGAAGCTTTCTTT
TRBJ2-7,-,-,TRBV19,CASSPGISYEQYF,TGTGCCAGTAGTCCGGGGATCTCCTACGAGCAGTACTTC
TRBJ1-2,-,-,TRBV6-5,CASSYGRGNYGYTF,TGTGCCAGCAGTTACGGCAGGGGTAACTATGGCTACACCTTC
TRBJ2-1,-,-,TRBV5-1,CASSGASENNEQFF,TGCGCCAGCAGCGGAGCTAGCGAAAACAATGAGCAGTTCTTC
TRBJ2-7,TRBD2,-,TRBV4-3,CASSQGTAGLAAYEQYF,TGCGCCAGCAGCCAAGGGACCGCCGGACTAGCGGCCTACGAGCAGTACTTC
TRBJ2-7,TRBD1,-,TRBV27,CASSFQTGFYEQYF,TGTGCCAGCAGTTTTCAGACAGGGTTCTACGAGCAGTACTTC
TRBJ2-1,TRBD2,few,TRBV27,CASSLTSGGYNEQFF,TGTGCCAGCAGTTTAACAAGCGGGGGCTACAATGAGCAGTTCTTC
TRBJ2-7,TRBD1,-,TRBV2,CASTGQGLNEQYF,TGTGCCAGCACGGGACAGGGGTTAAACGAGCAGTACTTC
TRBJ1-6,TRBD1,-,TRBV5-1,CASSALQGAGSPLHF,TGCGCCAGCAGCGCTTTACAGGGGGCAGGGTCACCCCTCCACTTT
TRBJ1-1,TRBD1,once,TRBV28,CASSFSYLGTANTEAFF,TGTGCCAGCAGTTTTTCCTATCTTGGGACAGCCAACACTGAAGCTTTCTTT
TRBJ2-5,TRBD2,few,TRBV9,CASSVGVTSGIQETQYF,TGTGCCAGCAGCGTAGGAGTAACTAGCGGGATCCAAGAGACCCAGTACTTC
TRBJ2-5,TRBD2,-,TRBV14,CASSELAGGGETQYF,TGTGCCAGCAGCGAACTAGCGGGAGGAGGAGAGACCCAGTACTTC
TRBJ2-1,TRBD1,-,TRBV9,CASSVGGTVDNEQFF,TGTGCCAGCAGCGTAGGAGGGACAGTAGACAATGAGCAGTTCTTC